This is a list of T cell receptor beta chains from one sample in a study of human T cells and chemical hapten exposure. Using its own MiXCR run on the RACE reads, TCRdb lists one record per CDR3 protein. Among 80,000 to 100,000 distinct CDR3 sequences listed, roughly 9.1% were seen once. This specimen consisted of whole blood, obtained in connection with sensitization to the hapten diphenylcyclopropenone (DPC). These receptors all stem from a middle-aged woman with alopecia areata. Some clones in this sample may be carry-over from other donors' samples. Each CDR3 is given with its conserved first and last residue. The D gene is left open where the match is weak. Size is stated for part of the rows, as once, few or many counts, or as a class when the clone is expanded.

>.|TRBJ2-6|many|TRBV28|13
CASMLSGANVLTF
TGTGCCAGCATGCTCTCTGGGGCCAACGTCCTGACTTTC
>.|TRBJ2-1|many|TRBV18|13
CASSPPGGNEQFF
TGTGCCAGCTCACCACCGGGGGGCAATGAGCAGTTCTTC
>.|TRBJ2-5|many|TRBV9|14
CASSASTNEETQYF
TGTGCCAGCAGCGCCTCCACTAACGAAGAGACCCAGTACTTC
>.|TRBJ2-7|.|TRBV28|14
CASSPDTRSYEQYF
TGTGCCAGCAGCCCTGACACCAGATCCTACGAGCAGTACTTC
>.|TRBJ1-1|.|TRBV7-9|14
CASSLLEAVHEAFF
TGTGCCAGCAGCCTTCTGGAAGCGGTCCATGAAGCTTTCTTT
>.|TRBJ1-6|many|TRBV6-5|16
CASSFSGTAVRSPLHF
TGTGCCAGCAGTTTCTCCGGGACTGCCGTGCGGTCACCCCTCCACTTT
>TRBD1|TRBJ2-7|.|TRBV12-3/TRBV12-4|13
CASRDRLNYEQYF
TGTGCCAGTCGGGACAGGTTAAACTACGAGCAGTACTTC
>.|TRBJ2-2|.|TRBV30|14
CAWSQGLITGELFF
TGTGCCTGGTCTCAGGGGCTTATCACCGGGGAGCTGTTTTTT
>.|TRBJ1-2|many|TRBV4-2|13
CASRRPHNYGYTF
TGTGCCAGCAGACGACCCCATAACTATGGCTACACCTTC
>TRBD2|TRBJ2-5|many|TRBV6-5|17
CASSYSGTSGGQETQYF
TGTGCCAGCAGTTACTCGGGAACTAGCGGCGGGCAAGAGACCCAGTACTTC
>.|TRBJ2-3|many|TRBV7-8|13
CASSLGGTDTQYF
TGTGCCAGCAGTCTCGGGGGCACAGATACGCAGTATTTT
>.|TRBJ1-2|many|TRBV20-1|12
CSARDRILGYTF
TGCAGTGCTAGAGATCGCATTTTGGGCTACACCTTC
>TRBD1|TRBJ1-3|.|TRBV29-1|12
CSVGQGRNTIYF
TGCAGCGTTGGACAGGGGAGGAACACCATATATTTT
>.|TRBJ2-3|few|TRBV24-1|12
CATSPVGDTQYF
TGTGCCACCAGTCCGGTGGGCGATACGCAGTATTTT
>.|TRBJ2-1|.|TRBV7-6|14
CASSFWGDSNEQFF
TGTGCCAGCAGCTTCTGGGGGGACAGCAATGAGCAGTTCTTC
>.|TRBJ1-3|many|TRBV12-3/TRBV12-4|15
CASSFVIGSGNTIYF
TGTGCCAGCAGTTTTGTAATTGGGAGTGGAAACACCATATATTTT
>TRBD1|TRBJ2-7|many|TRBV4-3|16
CASSQDPATGAYEQYF
TGCGCCAGCAGCCAAGATCCCGCGACAGGGGCGTACGAGCAGTACTTC
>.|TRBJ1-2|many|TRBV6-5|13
CASSFTAPRRYTF
TGTGCCAGCAGTTTCACGGCCCCCAGACGCTACACCTTC
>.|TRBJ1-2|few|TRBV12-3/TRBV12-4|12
CASSFGASGYTF
TGTGCCAGCAGTTTTGGGGCGAGTGGCTACACCTTC
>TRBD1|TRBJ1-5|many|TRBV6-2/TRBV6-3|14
CATSQGALNQPQHF
TGTGCCACCTCACAGGGGGCGTTGAATCAGCCCCAGCATTTT
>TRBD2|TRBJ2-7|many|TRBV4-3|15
CASSQDWGGAYEQYF
TGCGCCAGCAGCCAAGATTGGGGGGGAGCCTACGAGCAGTACTTC
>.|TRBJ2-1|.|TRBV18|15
CASSPLNQGYNEQFF
TGTGCCAGCTCACCACTCAATCAGGGCTACAATGAGCAGTTCTTC
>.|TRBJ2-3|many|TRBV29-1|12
CSVVSSTDTQYF
TGCAGCGTTGTATCTAGCACAGATACGCAGTATTTT
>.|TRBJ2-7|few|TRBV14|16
CASSQEFDPPTSEQYF
TGTGCCAGCAGCCAAGAGTTCGACCCTCCTACGAGCGAGCAGTACTTC
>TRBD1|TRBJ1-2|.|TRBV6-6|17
CASSYSGGTGANYGYTF
TGTGCCAGCAGTTACTCGGGGGGGACAGGCGCTAACTATGGCTACACCTTC
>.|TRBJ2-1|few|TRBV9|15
CASSLMTGRYNEQFF
TGTGCCAGCAGCCTAATGACAGGAAGGTACAATGAGCAGTTCTTC
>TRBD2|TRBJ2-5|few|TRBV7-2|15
CASRHSGGAGETQYF
TGTGCCAGCAGACATAGCGGGGGGGCTGGAGAGACCCAGTACTTC
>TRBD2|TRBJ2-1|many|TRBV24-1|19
CATSDPGLAGAPIHNEQFF
TGTGCCACCAGTGATCCAGGACTAGCGGGGGCCCCTATCCACAATGAGCAGTTCTTC
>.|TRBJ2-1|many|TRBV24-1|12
CATRGRNNEQFF
TGTGCCACCAGAGGCAGAAACAATGAGCAGTTCTTC
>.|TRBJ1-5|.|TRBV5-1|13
CVSSLGPDQPQHF
TGCGTCAGCAGCTTGGGGCCTGATCAGCCCCAGCATTTT
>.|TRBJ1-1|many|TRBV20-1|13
CSVSDSLNTEAFF
TGCAGTGTTTCGGACAGCCTAAACACTGAAGCTTTCTTT
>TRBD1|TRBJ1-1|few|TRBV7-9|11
CASSRTGEAFF
TGTGCCAGCAGCCGGACAGGTGAAGCTTTCTTT
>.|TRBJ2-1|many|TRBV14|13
CALGQGGSNEQFF
TGTGCCCTCGGACAGGGAGGGAGCAATGAGCAGTTCTTC
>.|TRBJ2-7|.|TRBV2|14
CASTPSRSSYEQYF
TGTGCCAGCACCCCCTCCCGCAGCTCCTACGAGCAGTACTTC
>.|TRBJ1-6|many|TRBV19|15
CASSMDITYNSPLHF
TGTGCCAGTAGTATGGACATAACTTATAATTCACCCCTCCACTTT
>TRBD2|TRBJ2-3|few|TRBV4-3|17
CASSQPGTSGSADTQYF
TGCGCCAGCAGCCAGCCCGGGACTAGCGGGTCCGCAGATACGCAGTATTTT
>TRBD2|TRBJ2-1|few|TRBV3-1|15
CASSQDSSGYNEQFF
TGTGCCAGCAGCCAAGATTCTAGCGGCTACAATGAGCAGTTCTTC
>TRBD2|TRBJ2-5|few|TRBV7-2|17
CASSLVPSGGVVKTQYF
TGTGCCAGCAGCTTAGTACCTAGCGGGGGGGTCGTAAAGACCCAGTACTTC
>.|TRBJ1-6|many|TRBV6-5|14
CASSYSTRALPLHF
TGTGCCAGCAGTTACTCGACCAGGGCTCTACCCCTCCACTTT
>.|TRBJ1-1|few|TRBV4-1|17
CASSQRRAGTVNTEAFF
TGCGCCAGCAGCCAACGTCGGGCAGGAACTGTGAACACTGAAGCTTTCTTT
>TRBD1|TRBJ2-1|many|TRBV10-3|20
CAISGGQGRTLTPLYNEQFF
TGTGCCATCAGTGGAGGACAGGGACGTACCCTTACACCTCTTTACAATGAGCAGTTCTTC
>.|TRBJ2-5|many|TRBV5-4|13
CASSSRGGETQYF
TGTGCCAGCAGCTCCAGGGGGGGGGAGACCCAGTACTTC
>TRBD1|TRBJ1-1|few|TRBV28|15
CASSSSGTGEFEAFF
TGCGCCAGCAGTTCCTCCGGGACAGGGGAATTTGAAGCTTTCTTT
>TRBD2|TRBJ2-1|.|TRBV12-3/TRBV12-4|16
CASSLLGTSGGNEQFF
TGTGCCAGCAGTTTACTCGGGACTAGCGGGGGCAATGAGCAGTTCTTC
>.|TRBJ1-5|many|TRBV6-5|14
CASSYGKGRQPQHF
TGTGCCAGCAGTTACGGGAAAGGACGCCAGCCCCAGCATTTT